The sequence of this T cell receptor (beta chain) was determined in a study of T-cell memory formation after mild COVID-19. TCRdb reprocessed the 5' RACE reads via MiXCR and lists one record per CDR3 protein. Among over 300,000 distinct CDR3 sequences listed, around 20% were seen once. In the case of this clonotype: Its antigen is currently unknown.

Study observations and caveats: Specificity for SARS-CoV-2 was not confirmed among the second-wave clones peaking on day 37.

Trimming took off 1 base at V and 1 base at J, with 8 bases between the two ends. This CDR3 is 15 amino acids long. Germline CDR1 is KGHSH and CDR2 is LQKENI. Specimen: PBMCs or a T cell subset sorted from them (not recorded which). The clonotype originates from a man between 18 and 29 years old who had mild COVID-19 (a few samples of this study predate the infection). Cell type and time point are not known. The chain joins TRBV18 to TRBJ1-5, with D possibly matching TRBD1 (5 bases). CDR3 coding DNA: TGTGCCAGCTCACCACAGGGGTGGAGCAATCAGCCCCAGCATTTT. Protein product: CASSPQGWSNQPQHF.